This T cell receptor (beta chain) emerged from a study of breast tumors, draining lymph nodes, adjacent tissues. This CDR3 spans 15 amino acids. Trimming pared 3 bases from V and 9 bases from J, leaving 18 bases between. Germline V gene sequence: CDR1 SGHDT, CDR2 YYEEEE. TCRdb reanalysed the multiplex PCR reads using MiXCR and keeps one entry per CDR3 protein. The sample holds nearly 200,000 distinct CDR3 sequences; around 33% are singletons and the top ten take about 4.5%. Samples came from axillary lymph nodes draining the breast cancer. There are many counts of this clonotype. The sequence derives from a female donor with breast cancer. Some clones in this sample may be carry-over from other donors' samples. The chain combines TRBV5-6 with TRBJ2-2; D gene uncertain. The sequenced material came from axillary lymph node tissue. The DNA for the CDR3 is TGTGCCAGCAGCTCGCCCCTAAGACGTCCGAGGGAGCTGTTTTTT. It encodes CASSSPLRRPRELFF.